This entry is about one T cell receptor (beta chain). Germline V gene data show CDR1 as LNHNV and CDR2 as YYDKDF (reference sequence). V trimming: 3 bases; J trimming: 8 bases; junction bases outside the gene matches: 6. The CDR3 runs 13 residues. In the original processing: The assay estimated nucleated cells by amplifying reference gene primers. Measured with immunoSEQ multiplex PCR; TCRdb has only the in-frame clones, and not every one. That table furnishes V, J and clone size, whereas the DNA furnished D and trimming. The table has over 85,000 clones, about 88% seen once; the top ten hold approximately 2.9%. The record originates from a study of blood T cell repertoires in COVID-19.

The clonotype comes from a man aged 50-60 years with active or convalescent COVID-19. The J gene is TRBJ1-2, the V gene TRBV15, with 7 bases matching TRBD1. The sequencing input was peripheral blood. The CDR3 here is CATSSRTGQGYTF. In nucleotides, the CDR3 is TGTGCCACCAGCAGTCGGACAGGACAAGGCTACACCTTC.